This is a list of T cell receptor beta chains from one sample in a study of T cells in Graves' hyperthyroidism and ophthalmopathy. From the multiplex PCR reads, TCRdb called clonotypes with MiXCR, one entry per CDR3 protein. This table holds 400,000 to 550,000 distinct CDR3 sequences, roughly 24% found once. The source material was blood. The receptors come from a woman in her thirties with Graves' ophthalmopathy. Both conserved end residues are part of each CDR3. Fields, in order: D gene, J gene, V gene, clone size, CDR3 DNA, CDR3 protein. The D gene is left open where the match is weak. A clone size is listed for some rows: how often the clone was seen (once, few, many), or a class if it is expanded.

TRBD1,TRBJ2-5,TRBV13,-,TGTGCCAGCAGGGAAAAAGACAGGGTCGGAGAGACCCAGTACTTC,CASREKDRVGETQYF
-,TRBJ1-2,TRBV4-3,many,TGCGCCAGCAGCCAAGAGGAGGGAGGGTATAACTATGGCTACACCTTC,CASSQEEGGYNYGYTF
-,TRBJ1-3,TRBV2,many,TGTGCCAGCAGCCTTAGGAGGGTCTCTGGAAACACCATATATTTT,CASSLRRVSGNTIYF
-,TRBJ2-4,TRBV5-1,-,TGCGCCAGCAGCTTGGCTTCGGCATCGGCCAAAAACATTAAGTACTTC,CASSLASASAKNIKYF
TRBD1,TRBJ1-2,TRBV28,-,TGTGCCAGCAGTTGGGGGACAGATTATAACTATGGCTACACCTTC,CASSWGTDYNYGYTF
TRBD1,TRBJ2-7,TRBV6-2/TRBV6-3,many,TGTGCCAGCCAATCAGGCCGGACAGGAGCGAACTACGAGCAGTACTTC,CASQSGRTGANYEQYF
-,TRBJ2-7,TRBV6-5,once,TGTGCCAGCAGTTACCGGTGGGGCTCCTACGAGCAGTACTTC,CASSYRWGSYEQYF
TRBD1,TRBJ1-1,TRBV6-2/TRBV6-3,many,TGTGCCAGCAGTTACTCGATGGTTTTGGACAGGGGAAAAACTGAAGCTTTCTTT,CASSYSMVLDRGKTEAFF
-,TRBJ1-5,TRBV20-1,many,TGCAGTGCTTTTACAGGGCGGCCCCAGCATTTT,CSAFTGRPQHF
-,TRBJ1-1,TRBV11-1,few,TGTGCCAGCAGCTTTTCTATTGGGGCGGTTAACACTGAAGCTTTCTTT,CASSFSIGAVNTEAFF
-,TRBJ2-5,TRBV27,many,TGTGCCACCACGGGCGGATCGGGAGAGACCCAGTACTTC,CATTGGSGETQYF
-,TRBJ1-1,TRBV5-5,few,TGTGCCAGCAGCTCCTCTCCGGGCACTGAAGCTTTCTTT,CASSSSPGTEAFF
TRBD1,TRBJ1-1,TRBV16,few,TGTGCCAGCAATAAAGGGGACAGGGTCACTGAAGCTCTCTTT,CASNKGDRVTEALF
TRBD1,TRBJ1-1,TRBV4-2,many,TGTGCCAGCAGCCAAGCCCCGGGACAGGGTAACACTGAAGCTTTCTTT,CASSQAPGQGNTEAFF
-,TRBJ1-1,TRBV19,few,TGTGCCAGTCAAGAAGTTGGGACTCCGAACACTGAAGCTTTCTTT,CASQEVGTPNTEAFF
-,TRBJ1-1,TRBV12-3/TRBV12-4,many,TGTGCCAGCAGTTTAATGGGGATGAACACTGAAGCTTTCTTT,CASSLMGMNTEAFF
TRBD1,TRBJ1-1,TRBV28,-,TGTGCCAGCGAGACAGGGGGCGCGGCGGACACTGAAGCTTTCTTT,CASETGGAADTEAFF
TRBD1,TRBJ2-7,TRBV18,few,TGTGCCAGCTCTCCCGGGACAGGGAGCCACGAGCAGTACTTC,CASSPGTGSHEQYF
-,TRBJ1-1,TRBV28,few,TGTGCCAGCAGCCTGGGCGGGGGTCTCACTAGTTTGCTGAACACTGAAGCTTTCTTT,CASSLGGGLTSLLNTEAFF
TRBD1,TRBJ1-6,TRBV30,-,TGTGCCTGCCCTACAGGGGATAATTCACCCCTCCACTTT,CACPTGDNSPLHF
-,TRBJ1-5,TRBV19,many,TGTGCCATAGGGAGGTATAGCAATCAGCCCCAGCATTTT,CAIGRYSNQPQHF
-,TRBJ1-6,TRBV29-1,many,TGCAGCGTTGGACAGGAGCTTGGTTCACCCCTCCACTTT,CSVGQELGSPLHF
-,TRBJ1-1,TRBV12-3/TRBV12-4,many,TGTGCCAGCAGCCCAGACTTGAGGTTTGAAGCTTTCTTT,CASSPDLRFEAFF
-,TRBJ1-2,TRBV29-1,many,TGCAGCGCCGAGGGTCTTGATGGCTACACCTTC,CSAEGLDGYTF